The rows below give T cell receptor beta chains drawn from one sample of a study of Ad26.COV2.S vaccination and SARS-CoV-2 variants. Using immunoSEQ multiplex PCR, the repertoire was profiled, and TCRdb retains in-frame clones only, with some absent. The table has 300,000 to 350,000 clones, roughly 90% seen once. The sequences come from peripheral blood, collected in a trial of Ad26.COV2.S vaccine versus placebo. These TCRs come from a person aged 18 to 65 who received the Ad26.COV2.S COVID-19 vaccine or a placebo. Each CDR3 is given with its conserved first and last residue. Fields, in order: CDR3 protein, CDR3 DNA, V gene, J gene, clone size, D gene. The D gene is left open where the match is weak. The size field is filled for only some rows; it gives once, few, many or a size class.

CDR3aa: CASSQEGGWNNEQFF
CDR3nt: TGCGCCAGCAGCCAAGAAGGGGGGTGGAACAATGAGCAGTTCTTC
v_gene: TRBV4-3
j_gene: TRBJ2-1
abundance: .
d_gene: .

CDR3aa: CASSHAGQKYNGYTF
CDR3nt: TGTGCCAGCAGCCATGCCGGACAGAAGTACAATGGCTACACCTTC
v_gene: TRBV3-1/TRBV3-2
j_gene: TRBJ1-2
abundance: .
d_gene: .

CDR3aa: CASSFGDRDTQYF
CDR3nt: TGTGCCAGCAGTTTCGGGGACCGCGATACGCAGTATTTT
v_gene: TRBV28
j_gene: TRBJ2-3
abundance: .
d_gene: .

CDR3aa: CASTYWNEQFF
CDR3nt: TGTGCCAGCACTTACTGGAATGAGCAGTTCTTC
v_gene: TRBV12-3/TRBV12-4
j_gene: TRBJ2-1
abundance: .
d_gene: .

CDR3aa: CASSFDLAGGPGEYEQYF
CDR3nt: TGTGCCAGCAGCTTTGATCTAGCGGGGGGGCCGGGGGAGTACGAGCAGTACTTC
v_gene: TRBV5-8
j_gene: TRBJ2-7
abundance: .
d_gene: TRBD2

CDR3aa: CASSPPGDRTGELFF
CDR3nt: TGTGCCAGCTCCCCCCCGGGGGACCGCACCGGGGAGCTGTTTTTT
v_gene: TRBV18
j_gene: TRBJ2-2
abundance: .
d_gene: .

CDR3aa: CASSLQRGFYNEQFF
CDR3nt: TGTGCCAGCAGTTTACAGCGGGGGTTTTACAATGAGCAGTTCTTC
v_gene: TRBV27
j_gene: TRBJ2-1
abundance: .
d_gene: TRBD2

CDR3aa: CASSVHFRDSLISTTNEKLFF
CDR3nt: TGCGCCAGCAGTGTGCACTTCCGGGACAGTTTAATATCTACAACTAATGAAAAACTGTTTTTT
v_gene: TRBV10-1
j_gene: TRBJ1-4
abundance: .
d_gene: TRBD1

CDR3aa: CARQGARDEQFF
CDR3nt: TGTGCCAGACAAGGGGCTCGGGATGAGCAGTTCTTC
v_gene: TRBV2
j_gene: TRBJ2-1
abundance: .
d_gene: .

CDR3aa: CASSLLETFFTDGTNEKLFF
CDR3nt: TGTGCCAGCAGCCTATTAGAGACGTTCTTTACTGATGGAACTAATGAAAAACTGTTTTTT
v_gene: TRBV14
j_gene: TRBJ1-4
abundance: .
d_gene: .

CDR3aa: CATSDSGAGANVLTF
CDR3nt: TGTGCCACCAGTGATTCAGGGGCTGGGGCCAACGTCCTGACTTTC
v_gene: TRBV24-1
j_gene: TRBJ2-6
abundance: .
d_gene: .

CDR3aa: CASSVGLAYEQFF
CDR3nt: TGTGCCAGCAGCGTCGGACTAGCGTATGAGCAGTTCTTC
v_gene: TRBV7-2
j_gene: TRBJ2-1
abundance: few
d_gene: TRBD2

CDR3aa: CASSETGTYGYTF
CDR3nt: TGTGCCAGCAGCGAGACAGGGACCTATGGCTACACCTTC
v_gene: TRBV9
j_gene: TRBJ1-2
abundance: once
d_gene: TRBD1

CDR3aa: CSASVLKVGTDTQYF
CDR3nt: TGCAGTGCTAGTGTCCTTAAGGTGGGCACAGATACGCAGTATTTT
v_gene: TRBV20-1
j_gene: TRBJ2-3
abundance: .
d_gene: .

CDR3aa: CASRPGTTGELFF
CDR3nt: TGTGCCAGCAGACCTGGAACGACCGGGGAGCTGTTTTTT
v_gene: TRBV25-1
j_gene: TRBJ2-2
abundance: .
d_gene: .

CDR3aa: CASSSRQLEAFF
CDR3nt: TGTGCCAGCAGTTCCAGACAACTTGAAGCTTTCTTT
v_gene: TRBV6-2/TRBV6-3
j_gene: TRBJ1-1
abundance: few
d_gene: .

CDR3aa: CASTPGVNTGELFF
CDR3nt: TGTGCCAGCACACCAGGGGTAAACACCGGGGAGCTGTTTTTT
v_gene: TRBV27
j_gene: TRBJ2-2
abundance: .
d_gene: .

CDR3aa: CASSSWTITGELFF
CDR3nt: TGTGCCAGCAGCTCCTGGACTATCACAGGGGAGCTGTTTTTT
v_gene: TRBV7-2
j_gene: TRBJ2-2
abundance: .
d_gene: .

CDR3aa: CASSPGLAGGVEQFF
CDR3nt: TGTGCCAGCAGTCCAGGACTAGCGGGGGGGGTTGAGCAGTTCTTC
v_gene: TRBV6-2/TRBV6-3
j_gene: TRBJ2-1
abundance: .
d_gene: TRBD2

CDR3aa: CASSYHLAGGLYYEQYF
CDR3nt: TGTGCCAGCAGTTACCATCTAGCGGGGGGGCTTTACTACGAGCAGTACTTC
v_gene: TRBV6-2/TRBV6-3
j_gene: TRBJ2-7
abundance: .
d_gene: TRBD2

CDR3aa: CASSGQEILSYNEQFF
CDR3nt: TGTGCCAGCAGTGGCCAGGAAATTCTCTCCTACAATGAGCAGTTCTTC
v_gene: TRBV27
j_gene: TRBJ2-1
abundance: .
d_gene: .

CDR3aa: CASSQEDSMNTEAFF
CDR3nt: TGCGCCAGCAGCCAAGAGGACAGCATGAACACTGAAGCTTTCTTT
v_gene: TRBV4-3
j_gene: TRBJ1-1
abundance: .
d_gene: .

CDR3aa: CSARVSETQYF
CDR3nt: TGCAGCGCGAGGGTTTCCGAGACCCAGTACTTC
v_gene: TRBV29-1
j_gene: TRBJ2-5
abundance: once
d_gene: .

CDR3aa: CARGLAGGTYNEQFF
CDR3nt: TGTGCCCGTGGACTAGCGGGGGGGACCTACAATGAGCAGTTCTTC
v_gene: TRBV2
j_gene: TRBJ2-1
abundance: .
d_gene: TRBD2

CDR3aa: CAYNSGTENTGELFF
CDR3nt: TGTGCCTACAATTCAGGCACGGAGAACACCGGGGAGCTGTTTTTT
v_gene: TRBV30
j_gene: TRBJ2-2
abundance: .
d_gene: .

CDR3aa: CSVVSRTGITEAFF
CDR3nt: TGCAGCGTAGTATCCCGGACAGGGATCACTGAAGCTTTCTTT
v_gene: TRBV29-1
j_gene: TRBJ1-1
abundance: .
d_gene: TRBD1

CDR3aa: CASSLKMTDTQYF
CDR3nt: TGTGCCAGCAGCTTAAAGATGACAGATACGCAGTATTTT
v_gene: TRBV13
j_gene: TRBJ2-3
abundance: .
d_gene: .

CDR3aa: CASSRPSGTPLGYEQYF
CDR3nt: TGTGCCAGCAGTCGACCGTCCGGGACCCCTCTAGGCTACGAGCAGTACTTC
v_gene: TRBV6-6
j_gene: TRBJ2-7
abundance: .
d_gene: .

CDR3aa: CASSAIPSGELFF
CDR3nt: TGTGCCAGCAGCGCCATACCCTCCGGGGAGCTGTTTTTT
v_gene: TRBV9
j_gene: TRBJ2-2
abundance: .
d_gene: .

CDR3aa: CASSVPTSGEDTQYF
CDR3nt: TGTGCCAGCAGCGTACCAACTAGCGGGGAAGATACGCAGTATTTT
v_gene: TRBV9
j_gene: TRBJ2-3
abundance: once
d_gene: TRBD2

CDR3aa: CASTPVGTAYSGANVLTF
CDR3nt: TGTGCCAGCACCCCCGTCGGGACAGCCTACTCTGGGGCCAACGTCCTGACTTTC
v_gene: TRBV7-2
j_gene: TRBJ2-6
abundance: .
d_gene: TRBD1

CDR3aa: CASGLVGEDTEAFF
CDR3nt: TGTGCTAGTGGTTTGGTAGGTGAGGACACTGAAGCTTTCTTT
v_gene: TRBV12-5
j_gene: TRBJ1-1
abundance: .
d_gene: .

CDR3aa: CASSLQVGTEAFF
CDR3nt: TGTGCCAGCAGTTTACAGGTAGGCACTGAAGCTTTCTTT
v_gene: TRBV12-3/TRBV12-4
j_gene: TRBJ1-1
abundance: .
d_gene: .

CDR3aa: CASSIQGMNYGYTF
CDR3nt: TGTGCCAGTAGTATACAGGGCATGAACTATGGCTACACCTTC
v_gene: TRBV19
j_gene: TRBJ1-2
abundance: .
d_gene: .

CDR3aa: CASSLGLTYEQYF
CDR3nt: TGTGCCAGCAGTTTAGGATTAACCTACGAGCAGTACTTC
v_gene: TRBV27
j_gene: TRBJ2-7
abundance: .
d_gene: .

CDR3aa: CASSYDTAVYGYTF
CDR3nt: TGTGCCAGCAGCTACGACACCGCCGTCTATGGCTACACCTTC
v_gene: TRBV7-9
j_gene: TRBJ1-2
abundance: .
d_gene: .